The clone carrying this TCR beta chain has ten or more counts. The antigen is undetermined. This CDR3 spans 14 amino acids. Trimming cost V 3 bases and J 12 bases, with 15 bases left between them. This sample is drawn from a study of regulatory T cells in long-lasting Graves disease. Study-wide results and limits: New patients shared roughly 980 public clonotypes, fewer than the approximately 2,500 shared by persistent patients. Favored usage of TRBV28, TRBJ1-2 and TRBJ2-5 was recorded in persistent disease.

According to the study, TCR beta libraries were built with iRepertoire HTBI primers and CDR3-region Arm-PCR. Each CDR3 protein gets one entry after TCRdb re-called the multiplex PCR reads with MiXCR. The sample contains about 660,000 distinct CDR3 sequences, around 30% of which appear only once. Regarding time point: persistent/refractory GD, antithyroid drugs over 5 years with positive TRAb. After RNA was extracted from PBMCs, the TCR library was made from it. An endocrinology department in Xi'an, China, supplied the patients. Staff took 7.5 to 9.5 milliliters of peripheral blood and put it into EDTA tubes.

This rearrangement joins TRBV12-3 or TRBV12-4 to TRBJ1-6; TRBD1 might be the D (5 bases). Sequences were derived from peripheral blood mononuclear cells (PBMCs), sampled when the disease was refractory, from a patient treated with antithyroid drugs. The origin of this receptor is a female donor with Graves disease. Here the CDR3 reads CASSLGQMVKPLHF. The CDR3, as DNA: TGTGCCAGCAGTTTGGGGCAGATGGTTAAACCCCTCCACTTT.